This TCR beta chain is from a study of cytomegalovirus exposure and HLA in healthy donors. Donors counted as nominally healthy when sampled, yet unrecorded immune exposures were likely. With 60 Vbeta and 13 Jbeta primers, the PCR was carried out. Profiled with immunoSEQ multiplex PCR; TCRdb holds only in-frame clones, not every one. This table has some 110,000 clones, around two thirds appearing once. Broader study findings: As a later analysis revealed, the rate of TCR association differed by HLA locus, with DRB1 most and HLA-C fewest. Excluded were some V segments that proved indistinguishable, including TRBV6-2 and TRBV6-3.

The length of the CDR3 is 14 residues. The germline CDR1 and CDR2 sequences are SGHTA and FQGNSA. This clone was observed a few times. Its antigen remains unknown. The germline gene is not matched at one end of the junction; a read error may be the cause. The chain carries TRBV7-2 and TRBJ2-7, with TRBD2 matching 11 bases. This TCR derives from a woman aged 35 to 49 in good health and CMV-seropositive. The sequencing input was PBMCs. CDR3 bases: TGTGCCAGCAGCATAGCGGGGGGGTTGTACGAGCAGTACTTC. It specifies CASSIAGGLYEQYF.